This TCR beta chain was profiled in a study of blood T cell repertoires in COVID-19. Turning to the study itself: Specimens from acute and convalescent COVID-19 originated in the United States, Italy and Spain. Nucleic acid was either cDNA or gDNA, and it came from T cells, B-cell-depleted T cells, or PBMCs.

Only one count was recorded for this clone. Authors' data handling: Quantification of nucleated cells was approximated via reference gene primer amplification. Libraries were prepared by immunoSEQ multiplex PCR; TCRdb keeps only in-frame clonotypes and omits some of them. V and J calls and clone size are copied from that table; D and trimming were computed from the DNA. Of some 31,000 clones in the sample, over 75% are singletons; the top ten hold over 7%. Trimming shortened V by 4 bases and J by 7 bases, and 10 bases separated the two germline ends. The CDR3 sequence is 12 residues long. Per germline, CDR1 SGHDN and CDR2 FVKESK.

The V and J genes are TRBV14 and TRBJ1-2; D call uncertain. The sequenced sample consisted of peripheral blood. The TCR sequence derives from a man older than 75 with active COVID-19. The CDR3 nucleotides are TGTGCCAGCAGCCCCGACTGGAGTGGCTACACCTTC. It specifies CASSPDWSGYTF.